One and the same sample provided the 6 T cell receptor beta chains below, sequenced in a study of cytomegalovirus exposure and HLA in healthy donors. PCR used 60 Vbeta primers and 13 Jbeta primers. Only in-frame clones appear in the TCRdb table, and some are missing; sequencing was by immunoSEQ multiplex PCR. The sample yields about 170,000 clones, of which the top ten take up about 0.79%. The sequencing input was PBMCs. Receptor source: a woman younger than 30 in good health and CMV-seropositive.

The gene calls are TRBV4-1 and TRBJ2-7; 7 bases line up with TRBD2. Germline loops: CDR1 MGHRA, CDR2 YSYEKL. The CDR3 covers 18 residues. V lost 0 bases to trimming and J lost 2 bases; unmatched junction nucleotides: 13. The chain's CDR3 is CASSQDSGRSGSTYEQYF. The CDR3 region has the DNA TGCGCCAGCAGCCAAGATAGTGGGCGTAGCGGGTCGACCTACGAGCAGTACTTC.

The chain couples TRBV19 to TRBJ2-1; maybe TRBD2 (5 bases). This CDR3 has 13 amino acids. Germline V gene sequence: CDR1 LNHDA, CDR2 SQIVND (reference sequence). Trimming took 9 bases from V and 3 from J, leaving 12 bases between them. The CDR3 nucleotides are TGTGCCAGCGGAGGCCTAGACTACAATGAGCAGTTCTTC. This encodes CASGGLDYNEQFF.

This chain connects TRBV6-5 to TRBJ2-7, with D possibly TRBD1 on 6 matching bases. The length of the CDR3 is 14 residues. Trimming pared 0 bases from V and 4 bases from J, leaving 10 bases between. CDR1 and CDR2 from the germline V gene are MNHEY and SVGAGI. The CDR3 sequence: CASSYSARGYEQYF. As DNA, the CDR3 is TGTGCCAGCAGTTACTCAGCCAGGGGTTACGAGCAGTACTTC.

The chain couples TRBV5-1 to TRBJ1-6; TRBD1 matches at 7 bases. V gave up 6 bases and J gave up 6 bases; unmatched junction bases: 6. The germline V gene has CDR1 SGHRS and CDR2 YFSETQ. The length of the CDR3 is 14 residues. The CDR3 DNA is TGCGCCAGCACCCTGGACAGGATTAATTCACCCCTCCACTTT. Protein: CASTLDRINSPLHF.

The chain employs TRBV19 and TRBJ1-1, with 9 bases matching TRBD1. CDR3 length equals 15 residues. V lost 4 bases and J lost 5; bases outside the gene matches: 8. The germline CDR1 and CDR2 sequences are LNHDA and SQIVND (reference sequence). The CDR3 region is CASSTGTGTVTEAFF. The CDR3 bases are TGTGCCAGTAGTACGGGGACAGGGACGGTGACTGAAGCTTTCTTT.

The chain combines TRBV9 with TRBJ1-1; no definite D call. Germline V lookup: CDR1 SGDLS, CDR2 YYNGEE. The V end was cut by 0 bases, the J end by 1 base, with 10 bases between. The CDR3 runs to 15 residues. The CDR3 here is CASSVVGGGNTEAFF. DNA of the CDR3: TGTGCCAGCAGCGTAGTAGGCGGAGGGAACACTGAAGCTTTCTTT.